This paragraph reports one T cell receptor (beta chain). Its antigen is not identified. All donors were Caucasian adults living in Nashville, Tennessee. There are 15 residues in the CDR3. The germline gives CDR1 LNHDA, CDR2 SQIVND (reference sequence). The V end was cut by 4 bases, the J end by 8 bases, with 15 bases between. The sample originates from a study of shared clonotypes between healthy human individuals. Study findings and constraints: It was expected that sequencing depth would affect clonotype sharing among donors. The researchers took only blood, and tissue repertoires probably look different.

The assay was immunoSEQ multiplex PCR, and TCRdb's table has in-frame clones only and misses some. The sample holds more than 400,000 clones, about 78% seen once. This TCR derives from a woman in her thirties or forties in good health. Some clones in this sample may be carry-over from other donors' samples. Sequencing was done on a sample of PBMCs. The chain employs TRBV19 and TRBJ1-6; no firm D call. The CDR3 loop reads CASSNRKMWDSPLHF. The CDR3 region has the DNA TGTGCCAGTAGTAATCGTAAAATGTGGGATTCACCCCTCCACTTT.